The present T cell receptor beta chain was sequenced within a study of OX40 agonist ivuxolimab in advanced cancers. The repertoire was sequenced with immunoSEQ multiplex PCR; TCRdb's copy has only in-frame clones and lacks some. This sample has about 24,000 clones, with around 83% found just once. Autoimmune disease history or systemic immunosuppression led to patients being barred. Comments on this clone: This CDR3 is also generated by other DNA sequences in the sample.

This CDR3 comprises 13 residues. From germline, CDR1 is MDHEN and CDR2 SYDVKM. The V gene lost 3 bases and the J gene lost 4 bases, with 10 bases spanning the gap. V usage is TRBV28 and J usage is TRBJ2-7, with D possibly being TRBD2 (5 bases). The TCR was taken from an adult with an advanced solid tumor such as melanoma, head and neck, liver or kidney cancer. Material: CD4+ or CD8+ T cells sorted from blood, obtained in a trial of the OX40 agonist ivuxolimab. The CDR3 sequence is CASSFASSYEQYF. CDR3 bases: TGTGCCAGCAGTTTCGCTAGCAGTTACGAGCAGTACTTC.